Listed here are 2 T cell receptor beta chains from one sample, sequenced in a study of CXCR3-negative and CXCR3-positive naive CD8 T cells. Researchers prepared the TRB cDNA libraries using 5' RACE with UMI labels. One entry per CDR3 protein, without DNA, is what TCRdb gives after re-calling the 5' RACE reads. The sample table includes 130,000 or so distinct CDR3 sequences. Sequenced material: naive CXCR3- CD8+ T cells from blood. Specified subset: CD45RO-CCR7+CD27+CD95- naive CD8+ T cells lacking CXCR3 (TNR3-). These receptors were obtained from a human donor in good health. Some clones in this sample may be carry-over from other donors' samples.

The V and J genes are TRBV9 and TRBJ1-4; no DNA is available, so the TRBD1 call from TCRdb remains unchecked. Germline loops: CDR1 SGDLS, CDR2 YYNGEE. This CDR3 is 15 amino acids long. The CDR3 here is CASSLGQGTNEKLFF.

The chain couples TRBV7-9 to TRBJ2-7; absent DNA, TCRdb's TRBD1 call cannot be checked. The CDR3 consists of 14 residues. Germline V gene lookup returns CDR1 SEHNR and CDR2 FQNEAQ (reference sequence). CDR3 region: CASSGWDGTYEQYF. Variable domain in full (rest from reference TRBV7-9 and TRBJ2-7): DTGVSQNPRHKITKRGQNVTFRCDPISEHNRLYWYRQTLGQGPEFLTYFQNEAQLEKSRLLSDRFSAERPKGSFSTLEIQRTEQGDSAMYLCASSGWDGTYEQYFGPGTRLTVT.